This passage covers 18 T cell receptor beta chains from one sample sequenced in a study of PD-1 and CTLA-4 blockade in melanoma. Sequencing used immunoSEQ multiplex PCR; TCRdb keeps in-frame clones, though not all of them. The sample yields roughly 30,000 clones, 85% to 95% seen once. The sample consisted of CD8+ T cells from peripheral blood, taken from a patient given anti-PD-1 treatment. All receptors derive from a human donor with melanoma.

The chain recombines TRBV9 with TRBJ2-1, with D possibly TRBD1 on 5 matching bases. V lost 6 bases and J 0 bases, leaving 13 bases between the germline ends. Germline V gene lookup returns CDR1 SGDLS and CDR2 YYNGEE. The CDR3 consists of 15 residues. The CDR3: CASTLGDFSYNEQFF. The CDR3 DNA sequence: TGTGCCAGCACCCTAGGGGATTTCTCCTACAATGAGCAGTTCTTC. Supplemented by reference TRBV9 and TRBJ2-1, the full variable domain reads DSGVTQTPKHLITATGQRVTLRCSPRSGDLSVYWYQQSLDQGLQFLIQYYNGEERAKGNILERFSAQQFPDLHSELNLSSLELGDSALYFCASTLGDFSYNEQFFGPGTRLTVL.

This sequence joins TRBV28 and TRBJ1-1, with D unresolved. With 3 bases removed from V and 0 bases from J, the gap between germline ends came to 5 bases. CDR1 and CDR2 from the germline V gene are MDHEN and SYDVKM. The CDR3 length is 13 residues. The DNA of the CDR3 is TGTGCCAGCAGTTTTATCTTGAACACTGAAGCTTTCTTT. This encodes CASSFILNTEAFF.

In nucleotides, the CDR3 is TGTGCCAGCAGTTTATGGGAGAACACTGAAGCTTTCTTT. Translating it yields CASSLWENTEAFF. This sequence joins TRBV12-3 or TRBV12-4 and TRBJ1-1; D unclear. V lost 2 bases and J 1 base, leaving 5 bases between the germline ends. The CDR3 sequence is 13 residues long.

The chain joins TRBV5-4 to TRBJ1-1; D gene ambiguous. Per germline, CDR1 SGHNT and CDR2 YYREEE (reference sequence). Trimming pared 3 bases from V and 1 base from J, leaving 7 bases between. There are 13 residues in the CDR3. The CDR3 DNA follows: TGTGCCAGCAGCTCGGTCGGGAACACTGAAGCTTTCTTT. Translated, it gives CASSSVGNTEAFF.

This clone was counted a single time. V usage is TRBV5-4 and J usage is TRBJ2-2; D is uncertain. Germline V gives CDR1 SGHNT, CDR2 YYREEE (reference sequence). There are 16 residues in the CDR3. Trimming stripped 1 base from V and 5 bases from J, with 15 bases between. CDR3 DNA: TGTGCCAGCAGCTTGCGGACCCTTCATAGGACCGGGGAGCTGTTTTTT. This sequence encodes CASSLRTLHRTGELFF.

The rearrangement uses TRBV6-6 and TRBJ2-7, with TRBD1 as a possible D gene (6 bases). Germline V lookup: CDR1 MNHNY, CDR2 SVGAGI (reference sequence). The germline V and J ends were trimmed by 4 bases and 0 bases, with 7 bases remaining between them. CDR3 length equals 13 residues. The CDR3 loop is CASSSDSSYEQYF. In DNA, the CDR3 is TGTGCCAGCAGTTCGGACAGCTCCTACGAGCAGTACTTC.

This chain joins TRBV10-2 and TRBJ1-2; maybe TRBD1 (6 bases). The V end lost 2 bases, the J end lost 4 bases, and 11 bases lay between the germline ends. The CDR3 is made up of 14 amino acids. In germline, CDR1 is WSHSY, CDR2 SAAADI. This CDR3 is CASSEQGIPYGYTF. The CDR3 nucleotides are TGCGCCAGCAGTGAGCAGGGGATCCCCTATGGCTACACCTTC.

The genes are TRBV5-5 and TRBJ1-6; unclear D gene. The germline gives CDR1 SGHKS, CDR2 YYEKEE (reference sequence). CDR3 length equals 12 residues. The germline V and J ends were trimmed by 2 bases and 8 bases, with 5 bases remaining between them. The CDR3 region is CASSFEDSPLHF. In DNA, the CDR3 is TGTGCCAGCAGCTTTGAAGATTCACCCCTCCACTTT.

The chain employs TRBV4-1 and TRBJ2-3; D is possibly TRBD2 (5 bases). The CDR3 is made up of 16 amino acids. V was trimmed by 0 bases and J by 3 bases, leaving 13 bases between them. Germline lookup yields CDR1 MGHRA and CDR2 YSYEKL. The CDR3 sequence is CASSQEPRSGTDTQYF. For the CDR3, the DNA is TGCGCCAGCAGCCAAGAACCTAGGTCGGGGACAGATACGCAGTATTTT.

This chain links TRBV27 with TRBJ2-1, with 7 positions matching TRBD2. V was clipped by 4 bases and J by 4 bases; unmatched bases: 7. The CDR3 totals 15 residues. The V gene's germline CDR1 is MNHEY and CDR2 SMNVEV (reference sequence). CDR3 DNA: TGTGCCAGCAGTTCTGGACTAGGGGAATACAATGAGCAGTTCTTC. Translated, it gives CASSSGLGEYNEQFF.

J is TRBJ1-1 and V is TRBV7-6; perhaps TRBD1 as D (6 bases). The CDR3 length is 16 residues. With 5 bases removed from V and 4 bases from J, the gap between germline ends came to 20 bases. Germline CDR1 is SGHVS and CDR2 is FNYEAQ. The CDR3 sequence is CASSPRGGMGSTEAFF. DNA of the CDR3: TGTGCCAGCAGCCCTCGAGGGGGGATGGGAAGCACTGAAGCTTTCTTT.

The rearrangement links TRBV6-5 to TRBJ2-5, with 8 bases that match TRBD1. The CDR3 length is 14 residues. Germline V gene data show CDR1 as MNHEY and CDR2 as SVGAGI. The ends lost 7 bases at V and 4 bases at J; junction bases unmatched: 8. CDR3 in amino acids: CASIGQGARETQYF. In DNA form, the CDR3 reads TGTGCCAGCATTGGGCAGGGGGCGCGAGAGACCCAGTACTTC.

This rearrangement joins TRBV6-2 or TRBV6-3 to TRBJ2-2; 10 bases match TRBD2. Per germline, CDR1 MNHEY and CDR2 SVGEGT. The CDR3 runs 15 residues. V shed 6 bases and J 1 base; nucleotides not matched to a gene: 2. CDR3 coding DNA: TGTGCCAGCAGCGGGACTAGCGAGAACACCGGGGAGCTGTTTTTT. Translating gives CASSGTSENTGELFF.

This rearrangement joins TRBV7-9 to TRBJ2-6; TRBD1 matches 12 bases. The V gene's germline CDR1 is SEHNR and CDR2 FQNEAQ (reference sequence). J gave up 0 bases and V 4 bases, and 7 bases lay outside the gene matches. The length of the CDR3 is 19 residues. Written as DNA, the CDR3 is TGTGCCAGCAGCTGGGGACAGGGGGCCAAATACTCTGGGGCCAACGTCCTGACTTTC. Protein: CASSWGQGAKYSGANVLTF. The whole variable domain, filled in from reference TRBV7-9 and TRBJ2-6, reads DTGVSQNPRHKITKRGQNVTFRCDPISEHNRLYWYRQTLGQGPEFLTYFQNEAQLEKSRLLSDRFSAERPKGSFSTLEIQRTEQGDSAMYLCASSWGQGAKYSGANVLTFGAGSRLTVL.

The V and J genes are TRBV28 and TRBJ1-1; no clear D. The CDR3 sequence is 13 residues long. Germline CDR1 is MDHEN and CDR2 is SYDVKM. The germline V and J ends were trimmed by 4 bases and 0 bases, with 6 bases remaining between them. CDR3 in amino acids: CASSSYMNTEAFF. As DNA, the CDR3 is TGTGCCAGCAGTTCTTATATGAACACTGAAGCTTTCTTT.

The chain has TRBV2 and TRBJ2-7; D gene uncertain. This CDR3 spans 11 amino acids. Trimming cost V 1 base and J 4 bases, with 2 bases left between them. Germline loops: CDR1 SNHLY, CDR2 FYNNEI. CDR3 bases: TGTGCCAGCAGTGAAGGGTACGAGCAGTACTTC. Protein product: CASSEGYEQYF.

The CDR3 DNA reads TGCGCCAGCAGCCAAGATAGCGGGCCTGTTCTTTACGAGCAGTACTTC. Amino acids: CASSQDSGPVLYEQYF. The genes are TRBV4-1 and TRBJ2-7; 7 nucleotides align to TRBD2. Germline V lookup: CDR1 MGHRA, CDR2 YSYEKL. The CDR3 extends over 16 amino acids. J was trimmed by 4 bases and V by 0 bases; bases with no gene match: 9.

The chain couples TRBV9 to TRBJ2-2; D is ambiguous. CDR1 SGDLS and CDR2 YYNGEE come from the germline V gene. V lost 3 bases, J lost 9 bases, and 12 bases lay in between. CDR3 length equals 13 residues. The DNA of the CDR3 is TGTGCCAGCAGCGAGGGCCCCATAAGGGAGCTGTTTTTT. The encoded protein is CASSEGPIRELFF.